One and the same sample provided the 27 T cell receptor beta chains below, sequenced in a study of cytomegalovirus exposure and HLA in healthy donors. Clones were read by immunoSEQ multiplex PCR, and TCRdb kept only the in-frame ones, dropping some. The data hold some 99,000 clones, with about nine tenths observed a single time. Input material: PBMCs. All receptors come from a woman aged 18-29 years in good health and CMV-seronegative.

The V call is TRBV9, the J call TRBJ2-3; D is ambiguous. The CDR3 spans 12 residues. Trimming removed 5 bases at V and 2 bases at J, with 6 bases between. Germline V gene sequence: CDR1 SGDLS, CDR2 YYNGEE. The CDR3 bases are TGTGCCAGCAGGGCCACCACAGATACGCAGTATTTT. The encoded protein is CASRATTDTQYF. The variable domain in full, completed from reference TRBV9 and TRBJ2-3, reads DSGVTQTPKHLITATGQRVTLRCSPRSGDLSVYWYQQSLDQGLQFLIQYYNGEERAKGNILERFSAQQFPDLHSELNLSSLELGDSALYFCASRATTDTQYFGPGTRLTVL.

The V gene is TRBV7-3, the J gene TRBJ2-1; 10 bases are a match to TRBD2. Germline V lookup: CDR1 SGHTA, CDR2 FQGTGA. J gave up 2 bases and V 5 bases, and 3 bases lay outside the gene matches. The CDR3 is made up of 15 amino acids. DNA for the CDR3: TGTGCCAGCAGCATCAGCGGGGGGGCCTACAATGAGCAGTTCTTC. Translated: CASSISGGAYNEQFF. Full variable domain (remainder filled in from reference TRBV7-3 and TRBJ2-1): GAGVSQTPSNKVTEKGKYVELRCDPISGHTALYWYRQSLGQGPEFLIYFQGTGAADDSGLPNDRFFAVRPEGSVSTLKIQRTERGDSAVYLCASSISGGAYNEQFFGPGTRLTVL.

This clone was seen once. The J gene is TRBJ1-5, the V gene TRBV18, with D possibly matching TRBD1 (6 bases). V was cut by 3 bases and J by 3 bases, with 9 bases left in between. The germline V gene has CDR1 KGHSH and CDR2 LQKENI. This CDR3 contains 14 residues. CDR3 DNA: TGTGCCAGCTCACCTGGGACAAACAATCAGCCCCAGCATTTT. Encoded protein: CASSPGTNNQPQHF.

J is TRBJ2-7 and V is TRBV6-5, with 9 bases matching TRBD2. The trim removed 6 bases at V and 2 bases at J, leaving 2 bases unmatched. In germline, CDR1 is MNHEY, CDR2 SVGAGI. This CDR3 has 13 amino acids. Written as DNA, the CDR3 is TGTGCCAGCAGGCTAGCGGGAACCTACGAGCAGTACTTC. This gives the protein CASRLAGTYEQYF.

V usage is TRBV5-1 and J usage is TRBJ1-2, with TRBD1 matching 7 bases. CDR1 is SGHRS and CDR2 is YFSETQ in the germline V gene. Trimming took 0 bases from V and 4 from J; bases not matched to a gene: 6. The length of the CDR3 is 15 residues. The CDR3 loop is CASSLDLGQFYGYTF. CDR3 coding DNA: TGCGCCAGCAGCTTGGACTTGGGACAGTTCTATGGCTACACCTTC.

The chain couples TRBV27 to TRBJ1-2; D uncertain. V lost 6 bases to trimming and J lost 1 base, with 15 bases between them. The CDR3 has 15 residues. Germline CDR1 MNHEY, CDR2 SMNVEV (reference sequence). The CDR3 bases are TGTGCCAGCAGCCCCTGGGCTGGGAGTAACTATGGCTACACCTTC. Translated: CASSPWAGSNYGYTF.

The V and J genes are TRBV4-3 and TRBJ2-2, with 8 positions matching TRBD1. From germline, CDR1 is LGHNA and CDR2 YSLEER. The CDR3 is made up of 18 amino acids. After removal of 3 bases from V and 4 bases from J, the junction contained 13 bases not matched to a gene. CDR3 residues: CASSHGSRTGMFTGELFF. The CDR3 DNA reads TGCGCCAGCAGCCACGGGTCCAGGACAGGGATGTTCACCGGGGAGCTGTTTTTT.

V and J are TRBV5-6 and TRBJ2-7; TRBD2 agrees at 9 bases. Trimming took 3 bases from V and 2 from J; bases not matched to a gene: 9. Germline V gives CDR1 SGHDT, CDR2 YYEEEE. The CDR3 is 16 residues long. CDR3 protein: CASSSPLAGDAYEQYF. In DNA, the CDR3 is TGTGCCAGCAGCTCCCCACTAGCGGGCGACGCCTACGAGCAGTACTTC.

The chain links TRBV6-1 to TRBJ2-5, with TRBD2 identical over 8 bases. Trimming cost V 8 bases and J 2 bases; bases outside gene matches: 7. Per germline, CDR1 MNHNS and CDR2 SASEGT. This CDR3 spans 14 amino acids. The CDR3 region has the DNA TGTGCCAGCCGCAAGCGGGAGACACAAGAGACCCAGTACTTC. Translation gives CASRKRETQETQYF.

The DNA for the CDR3 is TGTGCCAGCAGATACGGGCATGGCTACACCTTC. This translates into CASRYGHGYTF. The chain has TRBV6-5 and TRBJ1-2; no reliable D call. This CDR3 is built from 11 residues. The V gene lost 6 bases and the J gene lost 6 bases, with 8 bases spanning the gap. Germline values: CDR1 MNHEY, CDR2 SVGAGI.

This clone was recorded once. J is TRBJ2-6 and V is TRBV30; 7 bases fit TRBD1. The V segment lost 1 base and the J segment 1 base; nucleotides outside the gene matches: 4. The CDR3 has 16 amino acids. From germline, CDR1 is GTSNPN and CDR2 SVGIG (reference sequence). The CDR3 sequence is CAWSEGQTSGANVLTF. The CDR3 nucleotides read TGTGCCTGGAGTGAGGGACAGACTTCTGGGGCCAACGTCCTGACTTTC.

The chain combines TRBV19 with TRBJ1-5, with D hard to call. The CDR3 has 15 residues. Per germline, CDR1 LNHDA and CDR2 SQIVND (reference sequence). Trimming removed 3 bases from V and 2 bases from J, with 11 bases in between. CDR3 amino acids: CASSIPPAGNQPQHF. Here the CDR3 DNA reads TGTGCCAGTAGTATCCCCCCGGCGGGCAATCAGCCCCAGCATTTT.

The CDR3 region is CASSSLGSLYEQYF. CDR3 bases: TGTGCCAGCAGCTCCCTGGGCAGTCTCTACGAGCAGTACTTC. The chain links TRBV7-2 to TRBJ2-7, with D unclear. Germline-derived CDR1 and CDR2 are SGHTA and FQGNSA. With 4 bases removed from V and 3 bases from J, the gap between germline ends came to 13 bases. The CDR3 sequence is 14 residues long.

This rearrangement joins TRBV2 to TRBJ2-6; D not certain. CDR3 length: 15 residues. Germline CDR1 and CDR2: SNHLY and FYNNEI. V was cut by 2 bases and J by 0 bases, with 5 bases left in between. Written as DNA, the CDR3 is TGTGCCAGCAGTGAACGTTCCTCTGGGGCCAACGTCCTGACTTTC. It codes for CASSERSSGANVLTF.

This chain links TRBV7-9 with TRBJ2-5; possibly TRBD1 for D (6 bases). The length of the CDR3 is 19 residues. Looked up from germline, CDR1 is SEHNR and CDR2 is FQNEAQ (reference sequence). V was trimmed by 3 bases and J by 1 base, leaving 24 bases between them. CDR3: CASSLGALRDGRFQETQYF. CDR3 bases: TGTGCCAGCAGCTTGGGGGCTCTCCGGGACGGAAGATTCCAAGAGACCCAGTACTTC.

This sequence joins TRBV27 and TRBJ2-7; 11 bases match TRBD2. Per the germline V gene, CDR1 is MNHEY and CDR2 is SMNVEV (reference sequence). The CDR3 loop spans 18 amino acids. V lost 7 bases and J lost 3; bases outside the gene matches: 17. Here the CDR3 reads CASTQGLAGGRPLYEQYF. The CDR3, as DNA: TGTGCCAGCACCCAGGGGCTAGCGGGAGGTAGACCCCTCTACGAGCAGTACTTC.

This rearrangement joins TRBV6-1 to TRBJ1-1; 7 positions match TRBD1. The germline gives CDR1 MNHNS, CDR2 SASEGT. The ends lost 3 bases at V and 8 bases at J; junction bases unmatched: 12. This CDR3 is built from 15 residues. DNA for the CDR3: TGTGCCAGCAGTGATTGGGGTTTCCAGGGGGGCGAAGCTTTCTTT. This gives the protein CASSDWGFQGGEAFF.

The V call is TRBV28, the J call TRBJ1-5, with D possibly being TRBD1 (6 bases). V gave up 1 base and J gave up 1 base, with 14 bases separating them. CDR1 and CDR2 (germline): MDHEN, SYDVKM. CDR3 length: 17 amino acids. The CDR3, as DNA: TGTGCCAGCAGTTTATATTCGGGAGGGGGGAGCAATCAGCCCCAGCATTTT. This gives the protein CASSLYSGGGSNQPQHF. Filled out from reference TRBV28 and TRBJ1-5, the complete variable domain reads DVKVTQSSRYLVKRTGEKVFLECVQDMDHENMFWYRQDPGLGLRLIYFSYDVKMKEKGDIPEGYSVSREKKERFSLILESASTNQTSMYLCASSLYSGGGSNQPQHFGDGTRLSIL.

The rearrangement uses TRBV9 and TRBJ1-1; TRBD1 matches 8 bases. Germline lookup yields CDR1 SGDLS and CDR2 YYNGEE. The CDR3 length is 16 residues. The V and J ends lost 3 bases and 2 bases, in that order; junction bases with no gene match: 9. The CDR3 nucleotides read TGTGCCAGCAGCGGGGGGTTGGGGACAGGAAACACTGAAGCTTTCTTT. Amino acid sequence: CASSGGLGTGNTEAFF.

This clone appeared once. V is TRBV4-1 and J is TRBJ2-2; D perhaps matches TRBD1 (6 bases). V was cut by 2 bases and J by 6 bases, with 10 bases left in between. This CDR3 comprises 14 residues. CDR1 is MGHRA and CDR2 is YSYEKL in the germline V gene. The DNA of the CDR3 is TGCGCCAGCAGCCAACCTGGACAGCCCGGGGAGCTGTTTTTT. Translated: CASSQPGQPGELFF.

V usage is TRBV4-1 and J usage is TRBJ1-4; D is possibly TRBD1 (6 bases). V was shortened by 0 bases and J by 8 bases, with 19 bases between the two germline ends. The CDR3 is 17 residues long. Germline loops: CDR1 MGHRA, CDR2 YSYEKL. DNA of the CDR3: TGCGCCAGCAGCCAAGATCTTTCGACCCAGGGGCGGGAAAAACTGTTTTTT. As protein: CASSQDLSTQGREKLFF.

The V gene is TRBV6-1, the J gene TRBJ1-1, with no clear D. Germline CDR1 is MNHNS and CDR2 is SASEGT. The CDR3 runs 16 residues. With 2 bases removed from V and 2 bases from J, the gap between germline ends came to 15 bases. The CDR3 is CASSEHSMRPNTEAFF. The DNA for the CDR3 is TGTGCCAGCAGTGAACACTCTATGCGCCCTAACACTGAAGCTTTCTTT.

The chain recombines TRBV15 with TRBJ1-1, with D possibly being TRBD1 (6 bases). The CDR3 has 15 amino acids. V was cut by 0 bases and J by 0 bases, with 8 bases left in between. The germline CDR1 and CDR2 sequences are LNHNV and YYDKDF (reference sequence). The CDR3 nucleotides are TGTGCCACCAGCAGAGAGGGGGACATGAACACTGAAGCTTTCTTT. It encodes CATSREGDMNTEAFF.

The V call is TRBV5-4, the J call TRBJ2-5; 10 bases align to TRBD1. This CDR3 has 15 residues. The germline gives CDR1 SGHNT, CDR2 YYREEE (reference sequence). With 4 bases clipped from V and 4 bases from J, the junction kept 7 bases outside the gene matches. CDR3: CASSAGQGMGETQYF. The DNA for the CDR3 is TGTGCCAGCAGCGCGGGACAGGGGATGGGAGAGACCCAGTACTTC.

This sequence joins TRBV9 and TRBJ2-1; 10 nucleotides agree with TRBD2. Germline lookup yields CDR1 SGDLS and CDR2 YYNGEE. There are 15 residues in the CDR3. The V segment lost 4 bases and the J segment 7 bases; nucleotides outside the gene matches: 8. The CDR3 DNA sequence: TGTGCCAGCAGCTCGAGCGGGGGGGATGGAAATGAGCAGTTCTTC. It encodes CASSSSGGDGNEQFF.

This clone was found once. The rearrangement links TRBV7-5 to TRBJ1-1; the listed D gene, TRBD1, was not tested against the DNA. TRBV7-5 is a pseudogene segment. The CDR3 totals 15 residues. Here the CDR3 DNA reads TGTGTCAGAAGCTTGTGCCCAAGGGGTACCACTGAAGCTTTCTTT. The encoded protein is CVRSLCPRGTTEAFF.

This rearrangement joins TRBV21-1 to TRBJ1-4. TRBV21-1 is designated a pseudogene. There are 14 residues in the CDR3. CDR3 sequence (DNA): TGTGCCAGCAGCAAAGAATCGAGAGTCGCAAAACTGTTTTTT. Encoded protein: CASSKESRVAKLFF.